A selection of T cell receptor beta chains follows, all from one sample in a study of Ad26.COV2.S vaccination and SARS-CoV-2 variants. Profiled with immunoSEQ multiplex PCR; TCRdb holds only in-frame clones, not every one. The repertoire includes about 470,000 clones, roughly 91% of them detected once, and under 4.5% sits in the top ten. The sequencing here drew on peripheral blood, taken in a trial of Ad26.COV2.S vaccine versus placebo. The receptors stem from a person aged 18 to 59 who received the Ad26.COV2.S COVID-19 vaccine or a placebo. Each CDR3 is given with its conserved first and last residue. The D gene is left open where the match is weak. The size of a clone is reported for some rows only, either as once, few or many, or as a class for expanded clones.

TRBV7-2,TRBJ2-3,NA,NA,TGTGCCAGCGGGGTTGTGTTGTCAGATACGCAGTATTTT,CASGVVLSDTQYF
TRBV5-5,TRBJ2-7,TRBD2,few,TGTGCCAGCAGCTCGGGACTAGCGGGAAGCTACGAGCAGTACTTC,CASSSGLAGSYEQYF
TRBV19,TRBJ2-7,TRBD2,NA,TGTGCCAGTAGTATGAGATCTTTGCGGGAGAGGAACGAGCAGTACTTC,CASSMRSLRERNEQYF
TRBV21-1,TRBJ2-7,NA,few,TGTGCCAGCAGCAAAGTGAGGTCGCGCTACGAGCAGTACTTC,CASSKVRSRYEQYF
TRBV28,TRBJ2-5,NA,NA,TGTGCCAGCAGCGCAATTCGGGGGCTGGGGGAGACCCAGTACTTC,CASSAIRGLGETQYF
TRBV6-5,TRBJ2-1,TRBD2,once,TGTGCCAGCAGGGGAGGGGCGGATGAGCAGTTCTTC,CASRGGADEQFF
TRBV7-9,TRBJ2-5,TRBD2,NA,TGTGCCAGCAGTCAGCGGACTAGCGGGAGGGACGAGACCCAGTACTTC,CASSQRTSGRDETQYF
TRBV3-1/TRBV3-2,TRBJ2-1,NA,NA,TGTGCCAGCACCCCGGGGTGGGAGGACAATGAGCAGTTCTTC,CASTPGWEDNEQFF
TRBV24-1,TRBJ2-5,NA,NA,TGTGCCACCAGTGATTCTCCAACCTGGGAGACCCAGTACTTC,CATSDSPTWETQYF
TRBV30,TRBJ2-1,TRBD2,NA,TGTGCCTGGAGTAAACTAGCGGGGATCTACAATGAGCAGTTCTTC,CAWSKLAGIYNEQFF
TRBV4-1,TRBJ2-5,NA,NA,TGCGCCAGCAGCGGGAGTGGAGGAGAGACCCAGTACTTC,CASSGSGGETQYF
TRBV27,TRBJ1-5,NA,NA,TGTGCCAGCAGTTTCAGTAGCAGCAATCAGCCCCAGCATTTT,CASSFSSSNQPQHF
TRBV7-8,TRBJ2-1,NA,NA,TGTGCCAGCAGCTTACCCCCGTACAATGAGCAGTTCTTC,CASSLPPYNEQFF
TRBV21-1,TRBJ2-7,NA,NA,TGTGCCAGCAGCACGTCCTACGAGCAGTACTTC,CASSTSYEQYF
TRBV5-6,TRBJ2-6,NA,NA,TGTGCCAGCAGCCAGGCCAGAAGCTCTGGGGCCAACGTCCTGACTTTC,CASSQARSSGANVLTF
TRBV27,TRBJ2-7,NA,NA,TGTGCCAGCAGTCTCATCCCCCCTCTCTACGAGCAGTACTTC,CASSLIPPLYEQYF
TRBV7-2,TRBJ1-3,NA,NA,TGTGCCAGCAGCCCCAGGAGGGGACAACTTGGAAACACCATATATTTT,CASSPRRGQLGNTIYF
TRBV27,TRBJ2-7,NA,once,TGTGCCAGCAGTTTAAGGCCCTCCTACGAGCAGTACTTC,CASSLRPSYEQYF
TRBV19,TRBJ2-7,NA,NA,TGTGCCAGTAGTGCCTCTAGCGTCGGCTCCTACGAGCAGTACTTC,CASSASSVGSYEQYF
TRBV7-3,TRBJ2-1,TRBD2,NA,TGTGCCAGCAGCTTAGCGGGAGGTTCTAATGAGCAGTTCTTC,CASSLAGGSNEQFF
TRBV5-4,TRBJ1-1,NA,NA,TGTGCCAGCAGCTTGGGCGGGGTGAACACTGAAGCTTTCTTT,CASSLGGVNTEAFF
TRBV28,TRBJ1-2,NA,NA,TGTGCCTGCTTCGAAGGGGGCTACACCTTC,CACFEGGYTF
TRBV5-5,TRBJ1-5,TRBD1,NA,TGTGCCAGCAGCGGTTGGTGGGACAGTGATCAGCCCCAGCATTTT,CASSGWWDSDQPQHF
TRBV6-6,TRBJ2-3,TRBD2,few,TGTGCCAGCAGTCGAGACCCCCTTAGCGGGGCAAGCACAGATACGCAGTATTTT,CASSRDPLSGASTDTQYF
TRBV4-3,TRBJ1-1,NA,NA,TGCGCCAGCAGCCAAGATGCAGTTTACACTGAAGCTTTCTTT,CASSQDAVYTEAFF
TRBV5-1,TRBJ2-7,NA,NA,TGCGCCAGCAGCTTGGACGGCAGGCGCTACGAGCAGTACTTC,CASSLDGRRYEQYF
TRBV7-9,TRBJ2-7,TRBD2,few,TGTGCCAGCAGCTCTCAGACTAGCGGGAGAAGAACCTACGAGCAGTACTTC,CASSSQTSGRRTYEQYF
TRBV2,TRBJ1-1,NA,once,TGTGCCAGCAGTGACGGGGACACTGAAGCTTTCTTT,CASSDGDTEAFF
TRBV20-1,TRBJ2-7,TRBD1,once,TGCAGTGCTAGTGGGGGACAGGGCTCTTACGAGCAGTACTTC,CSASGGQGSYEQYF
TRBV3-1/TRBV3-2,TRBJ2-7,TRBD2,NA,TGTGCCAGCAGCCAAGGGACTAGCGGGAGCTACGAGCAGTACTTC,CASSQGTSGSYEQYF
TRBV18,TRBJ2-2,TRBD1,NA,TGTGCCAGCTCACCGTTCGGACAGGGCGAAGGGGAGCTGTTTTTT,CASSPFGQGEGELFF
TRBV5-1,TRBJ2-7,NA,NA,TGCGCCAGCAGATTACAGACCAACTACGAGCAGTACTTC,CASRLQTNYEQYF
TRBV7-9,TRBJ2-7,TRBD2,NA,TGTGCCAGCAGCCCCCGTGCCCAACCGGGACTAGCGGACGAATACGAGCAGTACTTC,CASSPRAQPGLADEYEQYF
TRBV28,TRBJ1-2,NA,NA,TGTGCCAGCAGTTTAGTCGCTTTAAGTGGTAGGGGCTATGGCTACACCTTC,CASSLVALSGRGYGYTF
TRBV10-3,TRBJ1-5,NA,NA,TGTGCCATCAGTGAGGGCGTGAACAATCAGCCCCAGCATTTT,CAISEGVNNQPQHF
TRBV19,TRBJ1-2,NA,NA,TGTGCCAGTAGTACCCAAGTCCGTTTTGCTAACTATGGCTACACCTTC,CASSTQVRFANYGYTF
TRBV6-4,TRBJ2-5,TRBD2,NA,TGTGCCAGCAGTGACTCGCAGGCTAGCGGGAGGGCTGAGACCCAGTACTTC,CASSDSQASGRAETQYF
TRBV27,TRBJ2-2,TRBD1,once,TGTGCCAGCAGTCCCGCGGACAGGGTCGCCACCGGGGAGCTGTTTTTT,CASSPADRVATGELFF
TRBV4-2,TRBJ2-1,NA,NA,TGTGCCAGCAGCCAAGAGGAGCGACAGTACAATGAGCAGTTCTTC,CASSQEERQYNEQFF
TRBV20-1,TRBJ1-3,NA,NA,TGCAGTGCTAGTTACGCGGTCTCTGGAAACACCATATATTTT,CSASYAVSGNTIYF
TRBV7-9,TRBJ2-3,TRBD2,NA,TGTGCCAGCAGCTTAGAGGGGAGGGCAGATACGCAGTATTTT,CASSLEGRADTQYF
TRBV19,TRBJ1-6,NA,many,TGTGCCAGTAGTCTGACCTGGGGCAGGGACCTGAATTCACCCCTCCACTTT,CASSLTWGRDLNSPLHF
TRBV3-1/TRBV3-2,TRBJ2-7,NA,few,TGTGCCAGCAGCTACAGGGTTTCTAACGAGCAGTACTTC,CASSYRVSNEQYF
TRBV7-6,TRBJ2-1,TRBD2,once,TGTGCCAGCAGCTACCCGGGACTAGCTAGCTACAATGAGCAGTTCTTC,CASSYPGLASYNEQFF
TRBV5-4,TRBJ2-7,TRBD2,NA,TGTGCCAGCAGCCTTAGACTAGCGGGGATCTCCTACGAGCAGTACTTC,CASSLRLAGISYEQYF
TRBV6-2/TRBV6-3,TRBJ1-5,NA,once,TGTGCCAGCAGCCCCCCGGGGGACCTTCAGCCCCAGCATTTT,CASSPPGDLQPQHF
TRBV27,TRBJ2-7,NA,NA,TGTGCCAGCAGTTTTGCGGGTCTCCGCGAGCAGTACTTC,CASSFAGLREQYF
TRBV25-1,TRBJ1-4,NA,NA,TGTGCCAGCAGTGAATCCTGGGGTGGAACTAATGAAAAACTGTTTTTT,CASSESWGGTNEKLFF
TRBV20-1,TRBJ2-1,NA,NA,TGCAGTGGATGGCAGGACGGGGAGCAGTTCTTC,CSGWQDGEQFF
TRBV18,TRBJ2-1,TRBD2,once,TGTGCCAGCTCACCATTACGGGGAGGGGTAAATGAGCAGTTCTTC,CASSPLRGGVNEQFF